This T cell receptor beta chain appears in the sequencing data of a study of cytotoxic CD8 clonotypes in ibrutinib-treated CLL. Here immunoSEQ multiplex PCR was the method, and the copy in TCRdb shows in-frame clones only, minus some. The top ten hold about 6.3% of the sample, which has around 310,000 clones, roughly 80% seen once. CDR3 length: 16 residues. In germline, CDR1 is SGHVS, CDR2 FQNEAQ. Trimming shortened V by 5 bases and J by 3 bases, and 19 bases separated the two germline ends. This receptor was identified in a human donor with chronic lymphocytic leukemia. The chain links TRBV7-8 to TRBJ1-2; TRBD1 is a possible D gene (5 bases). Sequenced material: PBMCs, taken before ibrutinib treatment. CDR3 DNA: TGTGCCAGCAGCCCTGGTTTCGGGGGACGCGACTATGGCTACACCTTC. It encodes CASSPGFGGRDYGYTF.